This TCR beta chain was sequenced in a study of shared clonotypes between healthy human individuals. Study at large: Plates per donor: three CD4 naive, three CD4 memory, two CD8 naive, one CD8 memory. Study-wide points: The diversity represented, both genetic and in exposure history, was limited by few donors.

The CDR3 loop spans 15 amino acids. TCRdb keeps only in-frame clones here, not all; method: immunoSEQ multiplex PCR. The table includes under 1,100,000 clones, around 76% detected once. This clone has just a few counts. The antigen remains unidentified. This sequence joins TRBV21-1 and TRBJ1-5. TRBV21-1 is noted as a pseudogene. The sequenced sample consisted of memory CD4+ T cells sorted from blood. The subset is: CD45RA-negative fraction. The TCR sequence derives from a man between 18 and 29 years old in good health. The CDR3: CASSSLRGGDQPQHF. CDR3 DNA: TGTGCCAGCAGCTCCCTGAGGGGAGGCGATCAGCCCCAGCATTTT.